A single sample is the source of the 22 T cell receptor beta chains below, sequenced in a study of blood T cells in healthy people across ages. A J-beta primer mix and a sample-barcoded 5' primer were used in a second PCR of roughly 6 to 11 cycles. MiXCR, run by TCRdb on the 5' RACE reads, gives a single entry per CDR3 protein. The sample lists hundreds of thousands of distinct CDR3 sequences; under 45% were seen once. The specimen sequenced was blood. The origin of the receptors is a man in his 60s in good health.

This clonotype has only a few counts. This sequence joins TRBV7-9 and TRBJ1-1; TRBD1 is a possible D gene (5 bases). The CDR3 extends over 13 amino acids. The V end lost 5 bases, the J end lost 5 bases, and 12 bases lay between the germline ends. CDR1 SEHNR and CDR2 FQNEAQ come from the germline V gene (reference sequence). The CDR3 sequence is CASSQAGLTEAFF. The CDR3 DNA reads TGTGCCAGCAGCCAGGCGGGACTTACTGAAGCTTTCTTT. The full variable domain, completed using reference TRBV7-9 and TRBJ1-1, is DTGVSQNPRHKITKRGQNVTFRCDPISEHNRLYWYRQTLGQGPEFLTYFQNEAQLEKSRLLSDRFSAERPKGSFSTLEIQRTEQGDSAMYLCASSQAGLTEAFFGQGTRLTVV.

This clonotype has just a few counts. The genes are TRBV25-1 and TRBJ2-7; D is ambiguous. This CDR3 has 15 amino acids. The ends were cut back, 3 bases at V and 3 bases at J, with 15 bases in the middle. Germline CDR1 is MGHDK and CDR2 is SYGVNS. The CDR3 DNA sequence: TGTGCCAGCAGTGAGGGGAAGGGCAGCTTCTACGAGCAGTACTTC. The encoded protein is CASSEGKGSFYEQYF.

This clonotype was counted between two and nine times. The chain recombines TRBV5-1 with TRBJ2-1, with a tentative D call TRBD1 (7 bases). V lost 1 base and J lost 6, with 20 bases in between. Germline assignment: CDR1 SGHRS and CDR2 YFSETQ. This CDR3 is 17 amino acids long. CDR3 amino acids: CASSLYGAGGFTNEQFF. CDR3 DNA: TGCGCCAGCAGCTTGTACGGGGCAGGGGGGTTCACCAATGAGCAGTTCTTC.

This chain links TRBV4-1 with TRBJ1-2; 9 bases match TRBD1. The V and J ends lost 6 bases and 5 bases, in that order; junction bases with no gene match: 7. The CDR3 spans 14 residues. CDR1 is MGHRA, CDR2 YSYEKL, per germline. Here the CDR3 reads CASSQQGARYGYTF. Written as DNA, the CDR3 is TGCGCCAGCAGTCAACAGGGGGCGCGGTATGGCTACACCTTC.

As to this clonotype: With a much larger clone just one base away, this may be a read error. This chain connects TRBV29-1 to TRBJ2-5; D unclear. There are 10 residues in the CDR3. The germline V gene encodes CDR1 SQVTM and CDR2 ANQGSEA. The CDR3 DNA reads as TGCATCGTTAGGCAAGAGACCCAGTACTTC. Amino acid sequence: CIVRQETQYF.

The rearrangement uses TRBV3-1 and TRBJ2-3; D is possibly TRBD1 or TRBD2 (5 bases each). The V and J ends lost 5 bases and 0 bases respectively, with 15 bases between them. Germline lookup yields CDR1 LGHDT and CDR2 YNNKEL (reference sequence). The CDR3 has 16 residues. The CDR3 is CASSGDWDRSTDTQYF. The CDR3 DNA sequence: TGTGCCAGCAGCGGAGACTGGGACCGTAGCACAGATACGCAGTATTTT.

CDR3 loop: CASSKTGKNTEAFF. The CDR3 DNA reads as TGTGCCAGCAGCAAGACAGGGAAGAACACTGAAGCTTTCTTT. This chain connects TRBV12-3 or TRBV12-4 to TRBJ1-1, with 7 bases matching TRBD1. This CDR3 has 14 residues. V was clipped by 6 bases and J by 1 base; unmatched bases: 5.

This clonotype was recorded many times. CDR3 sequence reads: CASSQGLTTNEQFF. CDR3 bases: TGCGCCAGCAGCCAAGGGCTGACTACCAATGAGCAGTTCTTC. V and J are TRBV4-1 and TRBJ2-1, with a possible D match to TRBD2 (5 bases). Per germline, CDR1 MGHRA and CDR2 YSYEKL. This CDR3 is built from 14 residues. The germline V and J ends were trimmed by 1 base and 6 bases, with 10 bases remaining between them.

This chain uses TRBV20-1 with TRBJ2-7; 13 bases map to TRBD2. The CDR3 covers 15 residues. In germline, CDR1 is DFQATT, CDR2 SNEGSKA (reference sequence). The trim removed 5 bases at V and 3 bases at J, leaving 7 bases unmatched. The chain's CDR3 is CSAETSGGADYEQYF. CDR3 coding DNA: TGCAGTGCTGAAACTAGCGGGGGGGCTGACTACGAGCAGTACTTC.

Concerning this clonotype itself: A clone one base away is much larger, so this may be a read error. The V call is TRBV10-3, the J call TRBJ2-7, with D maybe TRBD1 (6 bases). Germline lookup yields CDR1 ENHRY and CDR2 SYGVKD. The CDR3 has 15 amino acids. The CDR3 sequence: CTISESGAESYEQYF. The CDR3 DNA is TGTACCATCAGCGAATCAGGGGCTGAATCCTACGAGCAGTACTTC.

This clonotype was observed a handful of times. V and J are TRBV7-2 and TRBJ1-5, with D perhaps TRBD1 (5 bases). Germline CDR1 reads SGHTA; CDR2 reads FQGNSA. With 5 bases removed from V and 0 bases from J, the gap between germline ends came to 11 bases. The CDR3 has 15 amino acids. In DNA, the CDR3 is TGTGCCAGCAGCCCAACAGGTACTAGCAATCAGCCCCAGCATTTT. Its translation is CASSPTGTSNQPQHF.

This clonotype has a handful of counts. The genes are TRBV7-2 and TRBJ2-5; 7 bases agree with TRBD2. The germline gives CDR1 SGHTA, CDR2 FQGNSA. With 1 base clipped from V and 1 base from J, the junction kept 3 bases outside the gene matches. The CDR3 sequence is 15 residues long. The CDR3 sequence is CASSLGWGGQETQYF. The CDR3 nucleotides are TGTGCCAGCAGCTTAGGTTGGGGGGGCCAAGAGACCCAGTACTTC.

This clonotype has a handful of counts. The chain combines TRBV5-1 with TRBJ2-7; the match to TRBD2 covers 8 bases. There are 14 residues in the CDR3. J was trimmed by 6 bases and V by 0 bases; bases with no gene match: 5. Germline V gene data show CDR1 as SGHRS and CDR2 as YFSETQ. CDR3 protein: CASSLGRLATEQYF. The CDR3 DNA sequence: TGCGCCAGCAGCTTGGGCAGACTAGCGACCGAGCAGTACTTC.

In its sample, this clonotype was seen a few times. This sequence joins TRBV7-2 and TRBJ2-5; the match to TRBD1 covers 10 bases. CDR3 length: 16 residues. The germline V gene encodes CDR1 SGHTA and CDR2 FQGNSA. Trimming removed 3 bases from V and 5 bases from J; junction bases left unmatched: 9. The CDR3 protein is CASSLTGGALWETQYF. The CDR3, as DNA: TGTGCCAGCAGCTTGACAGGGGGCGCGTTGTGGGAGACCCAGTACTTC.

The chain couples TRBV30 to TRBJ2-3; unclear D gene. Germline CDR1 GTSNPN, CDR2 SVGIG (reference sequence). The CDR3 runs 15 residues. Trimming stripped 2 bases from V and 2 bases from J, with 14 bases between. The CDR3 spells CAWSLGGTLTDTQYF. The DNA of the CDR3 is TGTGCCTGGAGTCTAGGCGGAACACTCACAGATACGCAGTATTTT.

Ten or more counts support this clonotype. The chain carries TRBV7-8 and TRBJ2-7, with TRBD2 identical over 7 bases. J lost 2 bases, V lost 7 bases, and 11 bases had no gene match. The CDR3 contains 15 residues. Germline lookup yields CDR1 SGHVS and CDR2 FQNEAQ. In DNA, the CDR3 is TGTGCCAGCAACCTAGTTAGCGGGCCCGCCTACGAGCAGTACTTC. Encoded protein: CASNLVSGPAYEQYF.

The chain is built from TRBV12-3 or TRBV12-4 and TRBJ1-2, with 8 bases lining up with TRBD1. Trimming cost V 5 bases and J 5 bases; bases outside gene matches: 10. The CDR3 is 15 residues long. CDR3 protein: CASSPADREGYGYTF. In DNA form, the CDR3 reads TGTGCCAGCAGTCCAGCGGACAGGGAGGGGTATGGCTACACCTTC.

J is TRBJ2-1 and V is TRBV24-1, with 8 bases lining up with TRBD1. Germline CDR1 reads KGHDR; CDR2 reads SFDVKD. Trimming at V came to 1 base and at J to 5 bases, leaving 6 bases not matched to a gene. There are 16 residues in the CDR3. CDR3 nucleotides: TGTGCCACCAGTGATTTAAAGACAGGGGAAGACAATGAGCAGTTCTTC. Its translation: CATSDLKTGEDNEQFF.

The rearrangement uses TRBV7-2 and TRBJ2-1; D gene ambiguous. The germline gives CDR1 SGHTA, CDR2 FQGNSA. CDR3 length: 13 residues. V lost 5 bases to trimming and J lost 8 bases, with 13 bases between them. CDR3 sequence (DNA): TGTGCCAGCAGCCCTCTCTTGGGTGATGAGCAGTTCTTC. Translation gives CASSPLLGDEQFF.

The chain carries TRBV9 and TRBJ2-3; 7 bases map to TRBD1. The V gene end was trimmed by 0 bases and the J gene end by 2 bases; junction bases not matched to a gene: 6. CDR3 length: 16 amino acids. Germline V gives CDR1 SGDLS, CDR2 YYNGEE. The CDR3 bases are TGTGCCAGCAGCGTAGCTACAGGGGCCCACACAGATACGCAGTATTTT. This sequence encodes CASSVATGAHTDTQYF.

There are a few counts of this clonotype. V usage is TRBV7-2 and J usage is TRBJ2-5; D could derive from TRBD1 or TRBD2 (5 bases each). Germline CDR1 is SGHTA and CDR2 is FQGNSA. The CDR3 totals 14 residues. V was pared by 4 bases and J by 7 bases, with 16 bases between. Written as DNA, the CDR3 is TGTGCCAGCAGCTCTTCCGGGACCTTAGGGACCCAGTACTTC. It encodes CASSSSGTLGTQYF.

As for this clonotype: A much larger clone is a single base away; this may be a read error. V gene TRBV4-1 combines with J gene TRBJ2-5; D gene ambiguous. CDR3 length: 14 amino acids. Looked up from germline, CDR1 is MGHRA and CDR2 is YSYEKL. The CDR3 nucleotides are TGCGCCAGCAGCCTCGAGGCTTCATTGGAGACCCTGTACTTC. Amino acids: CASSLEASLETLYF.